The clone carrying this T cell receptor (beta chain) was found many times. This sample was taken from a study of patients and donors after allogeneic stem cell transplantation. This CDR3 has 16 residues. V lost 5 bases and J 6 bases, leaving 22 bases between the germline ends. Germline loops: CDR1 SEHNR, CDR2 FQNEAQ (reference sequence). TCRdb reprocessed the RT-PCR reads with MiXCR, giving one entry per CDR3 protein. This sample has fewer than 500,000 distinct CDR3 sequences, with approximately 16% found just once. The clonotype was recovered from a human donor who was either an allogeneic HSCT recipient or a stem cell or donor lymphocyte infusion donor (not recorded which). It is not recorded whose cells these are; they may come from a transplant donor. This chain links TRBV7-9 with TRBJ1-1; maybe TRBD1 (6 bases). Sequenced: blood, either unsorted or a sorted T cell fraction (not recorded which). CDR3 sequence: CASSPHRQQGSAEAFF. The DNA for the CDR3 is TGTGCCAGCAGCCCTCACCGTCAACAGGGAAGCGCTGAAGCTTTCTTT.